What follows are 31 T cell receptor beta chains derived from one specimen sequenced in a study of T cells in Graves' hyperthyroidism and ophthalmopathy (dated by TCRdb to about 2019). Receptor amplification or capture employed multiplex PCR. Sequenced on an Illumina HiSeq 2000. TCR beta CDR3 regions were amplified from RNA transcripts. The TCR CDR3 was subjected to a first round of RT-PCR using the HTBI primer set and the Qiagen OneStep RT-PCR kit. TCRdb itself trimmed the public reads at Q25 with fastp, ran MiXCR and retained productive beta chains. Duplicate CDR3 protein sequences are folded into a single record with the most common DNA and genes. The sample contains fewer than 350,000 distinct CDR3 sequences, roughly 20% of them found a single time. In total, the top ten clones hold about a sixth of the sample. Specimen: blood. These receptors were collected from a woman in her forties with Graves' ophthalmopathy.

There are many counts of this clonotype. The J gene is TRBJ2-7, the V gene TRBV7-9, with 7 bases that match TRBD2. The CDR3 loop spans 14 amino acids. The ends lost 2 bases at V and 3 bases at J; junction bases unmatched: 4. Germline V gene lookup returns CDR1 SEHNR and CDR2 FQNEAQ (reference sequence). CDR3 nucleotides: TGTGCCAGCAGCTTACTGGGGAGGGGCTACGAGCAGTACTTC. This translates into CASSLLGRGYEQYF. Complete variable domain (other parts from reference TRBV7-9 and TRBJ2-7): DTGVSQNPRHKITKRGQNVTFRCDPISEHNRLYWYRQTLGQGPEFLTYFQNEAQLEKSRLLSDRFSAERPKGSFSTLEIQRTEQGDSAMYLCASSLLGRGYEQYFGPGTRLTVT.

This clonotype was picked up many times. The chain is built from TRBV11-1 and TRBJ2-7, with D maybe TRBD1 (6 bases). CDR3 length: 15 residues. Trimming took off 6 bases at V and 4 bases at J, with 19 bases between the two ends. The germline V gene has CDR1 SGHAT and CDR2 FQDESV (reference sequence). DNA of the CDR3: TGTGCCAGCAGTTCTACAGGGATGAGGCCTTACGAGCAGTACTTC. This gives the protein CASSSTGMRPYEQYF.

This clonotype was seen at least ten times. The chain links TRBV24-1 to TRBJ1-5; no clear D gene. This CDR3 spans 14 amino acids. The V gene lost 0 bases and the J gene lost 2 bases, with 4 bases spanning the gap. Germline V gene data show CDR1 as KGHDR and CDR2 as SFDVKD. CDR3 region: CATSDLLGNQPQHF. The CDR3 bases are TGTGCCACCAGTGATTTGCTCGGCAATCAGCCCCAGCATTTT.

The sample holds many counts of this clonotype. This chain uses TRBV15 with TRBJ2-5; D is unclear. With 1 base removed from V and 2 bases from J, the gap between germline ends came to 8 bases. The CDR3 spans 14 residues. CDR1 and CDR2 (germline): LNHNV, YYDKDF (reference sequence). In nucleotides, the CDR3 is TGTGCCACCAGCAGAGGGGGTGGTCAAGAGACCCAGTACTTC. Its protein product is CATSRGGGQETQYF.

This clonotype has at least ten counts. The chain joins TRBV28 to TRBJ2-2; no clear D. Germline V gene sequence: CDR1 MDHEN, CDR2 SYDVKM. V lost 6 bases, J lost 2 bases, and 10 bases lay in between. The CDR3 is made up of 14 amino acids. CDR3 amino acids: CASRSPLNTGELFF. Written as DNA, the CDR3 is TGTGCCAGCAGATCTCCGTTAAACACCGGGGAGCTGTTTTTT.

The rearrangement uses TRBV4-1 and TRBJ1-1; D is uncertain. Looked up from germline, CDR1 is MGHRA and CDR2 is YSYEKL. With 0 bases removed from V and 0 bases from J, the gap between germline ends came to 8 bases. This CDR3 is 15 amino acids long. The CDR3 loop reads CASSQDGRLNTEAFF. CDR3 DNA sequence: TGCGCCAGCAGCCAAGATGGCAGACTGAACACTGAAGCTTTCTTT.

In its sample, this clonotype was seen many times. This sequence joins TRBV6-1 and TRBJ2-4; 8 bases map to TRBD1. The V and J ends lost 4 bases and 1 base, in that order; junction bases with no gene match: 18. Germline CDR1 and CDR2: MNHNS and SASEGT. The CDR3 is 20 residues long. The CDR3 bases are TGTGCCAGCAGTGCAAATAATCGCCTGACAGGGGATGGGGCCAAAAACATTCAGTACTTC. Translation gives CASSANNRLTGDGAKNIQYF.

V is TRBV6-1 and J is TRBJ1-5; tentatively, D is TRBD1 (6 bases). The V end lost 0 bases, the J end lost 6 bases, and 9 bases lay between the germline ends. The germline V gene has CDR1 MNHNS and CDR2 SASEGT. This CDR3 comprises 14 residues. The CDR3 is CASSEAQGSQPQHF. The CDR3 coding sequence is TGTGCCAGCAGTGAAGCGCAGGGGAGTCAGCCCCAGCATTTT.

In DNA, the CDR3 is TGTGCCAGCAGCCAGGGGGCAACTAATGAAAAACTGTTTTTT. It encodes CASSQGATNEKLFF. The V gene is TRBV3-1, the J gene TRBJ1-4, with D perhaps TRBD1 (5 bases). The CDR3 runs to 14 residues. Trimming cost V 3 bases and J 0 bases, with 5 bases left between them. The V gene's germline CDR1 is LGHDT and CDR2 YNNKEL (reference sequence).

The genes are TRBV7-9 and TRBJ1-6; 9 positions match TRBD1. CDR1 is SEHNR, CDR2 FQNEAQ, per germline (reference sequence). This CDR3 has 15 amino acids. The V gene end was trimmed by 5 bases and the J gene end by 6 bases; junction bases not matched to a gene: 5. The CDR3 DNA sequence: TGTGCCAGCAGCCAACAGGGGGCTGGTAATTCACCCCTCCACTTT. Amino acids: CASSQQGAGNSPLHF. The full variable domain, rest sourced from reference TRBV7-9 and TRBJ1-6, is DTGVSQNPRHKITKRGQNVTFRCDPISEHNRLYWYRQTLGQGPEFLTYFQNEAQLEKSRLLSDRFSAERPKGSFSTLEIQRTEQGDSAMYLCASSQQGAGNSPLHFGNGTRLTVT.

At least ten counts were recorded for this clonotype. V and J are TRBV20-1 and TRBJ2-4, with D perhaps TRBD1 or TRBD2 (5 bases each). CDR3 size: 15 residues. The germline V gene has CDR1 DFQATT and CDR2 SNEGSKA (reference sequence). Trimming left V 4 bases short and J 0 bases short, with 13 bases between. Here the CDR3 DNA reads TGCAGTGCTAATCCGGGACCCCTAGCCAAAAACATTCAGTACTTC. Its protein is CSANPGPLAKNIQYF.

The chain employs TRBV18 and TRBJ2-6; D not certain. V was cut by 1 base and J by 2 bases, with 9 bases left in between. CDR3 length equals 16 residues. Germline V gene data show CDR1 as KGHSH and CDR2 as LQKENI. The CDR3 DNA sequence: TGTGCCAGCTCACCACAGGCCGAGGCTGGGGCCAACGTCCTGACTTTC. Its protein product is CASSPQAEAGANVLTF.

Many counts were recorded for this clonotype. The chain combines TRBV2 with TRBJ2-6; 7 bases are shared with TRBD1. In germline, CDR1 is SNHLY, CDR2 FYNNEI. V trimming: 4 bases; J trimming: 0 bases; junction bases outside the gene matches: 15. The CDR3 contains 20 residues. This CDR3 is CASSATATGALRSGANVLTF. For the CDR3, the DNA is TGTGCCAGCAGTGCGACCGCCACAGGGGCCCTACGCTCTGGGGCCAACGTCCTGACTTTC.

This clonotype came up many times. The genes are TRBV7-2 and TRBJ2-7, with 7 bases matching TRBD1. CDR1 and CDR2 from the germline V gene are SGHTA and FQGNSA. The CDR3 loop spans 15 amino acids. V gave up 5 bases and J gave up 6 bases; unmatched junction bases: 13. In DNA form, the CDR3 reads TGTGCCAGCAGCCCGACCGACAGGGCGGACTTCGAGCAGTACTTC. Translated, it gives CASSPTDRADFEQYF.

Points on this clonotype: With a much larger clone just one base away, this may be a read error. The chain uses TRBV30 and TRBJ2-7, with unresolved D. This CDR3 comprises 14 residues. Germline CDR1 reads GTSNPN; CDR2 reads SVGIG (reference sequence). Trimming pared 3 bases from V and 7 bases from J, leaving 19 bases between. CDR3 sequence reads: CAWRHERVTHEQYF. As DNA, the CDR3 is TGTGCCTGGAGACATGAACGGGTGACACATGAGCAGTACTTC.

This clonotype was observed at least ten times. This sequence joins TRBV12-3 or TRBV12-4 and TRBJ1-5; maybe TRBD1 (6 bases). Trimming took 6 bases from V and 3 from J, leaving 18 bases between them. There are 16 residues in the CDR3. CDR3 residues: CASSLGQRGTNQPQHF. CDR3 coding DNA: TGTGCCAGCAGCCTTGGACAGAGGGGGACCAATCAGCCCCAGCATTTT.

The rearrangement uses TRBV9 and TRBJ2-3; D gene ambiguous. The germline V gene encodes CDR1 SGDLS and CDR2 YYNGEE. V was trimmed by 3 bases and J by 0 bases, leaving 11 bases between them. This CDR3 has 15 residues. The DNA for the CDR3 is TGTGCCAGCAGCGCCCCGGGCGGTAGCACAGATACGCAGTATTTT. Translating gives CASSAPGGSTDTQYF. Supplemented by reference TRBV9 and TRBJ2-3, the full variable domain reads DSGVTQTPKHLITATGQRVTLRCSPRSGDLSVYWYQQSLDQGLQFLIQYYNGEERAKGNILERFSAQQFPDLHSELNLSSLELGDSALYFCASSAPGGSTDTQYFGPGTRLTVL.

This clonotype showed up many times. DNA for the CDR3: TGCAGTGCTAGAGGGCACTACGAGCAGTACTTC. It yields the protein CSARGHYEQYF. The rearrangement uses TRBV20-1 and TRBJ2-7; D is undetermined. The CDR3 contains 11 residues. Germline V gene data show CDR1 as DFQATT and CDR2 as SNEGSKA (reference sequence). Trimming cost V 1 base and J 3 bases, with 4 bases left between them.

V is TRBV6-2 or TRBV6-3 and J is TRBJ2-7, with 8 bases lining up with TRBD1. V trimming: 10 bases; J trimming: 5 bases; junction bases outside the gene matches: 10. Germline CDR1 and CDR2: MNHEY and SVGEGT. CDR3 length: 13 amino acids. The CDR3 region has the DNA TGTGCCACCAGGGGGACAGGCCCCGACGAGCAGTACTTC. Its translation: CATRGTGPDEQYF.

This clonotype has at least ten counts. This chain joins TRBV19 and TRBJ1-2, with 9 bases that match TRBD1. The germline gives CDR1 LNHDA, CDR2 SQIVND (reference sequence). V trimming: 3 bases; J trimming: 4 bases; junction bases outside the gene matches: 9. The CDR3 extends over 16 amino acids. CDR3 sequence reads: CASSIPGTGQGYGYTF. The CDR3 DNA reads TGTGCCAGTAGTATTCCCGGGACAGGGCAGGGCTATGGCTACACCTTC.

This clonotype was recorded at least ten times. CDR3 in DNA: TGTGCCAGCTACCAGGGATCAATCGGGGAGACCCAGTACTTC. Protein product: CASYQGSIGETQYF. This chain uses TRBV7-2 with TRBJ2-5; possible D gene TRBD1, 5 bases. The V end was cut by 8 bases, the J end by 5 bases, with 18 bases between. Germline V gene sequence: CDR1 SGHTA, CDR2 FQGNSA. This CDR3 is built from 14 residues.

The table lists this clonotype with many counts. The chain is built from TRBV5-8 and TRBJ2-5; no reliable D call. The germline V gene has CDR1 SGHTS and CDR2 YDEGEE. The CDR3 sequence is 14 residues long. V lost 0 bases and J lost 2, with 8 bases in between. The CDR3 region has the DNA TGTGCCAGCAGCTTGGACAGAAGACAAGAGACCCAGTACTTC. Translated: CASSLDRRQETQYF.

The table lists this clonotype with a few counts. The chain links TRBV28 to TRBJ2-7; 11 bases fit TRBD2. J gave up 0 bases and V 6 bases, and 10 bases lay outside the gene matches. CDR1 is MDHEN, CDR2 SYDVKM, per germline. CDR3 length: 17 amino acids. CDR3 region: CASSTGLAGGSSYEQYF. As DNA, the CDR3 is TGTGCCAGCAGCACGGGGCTAGCGGGAGGTAGCTCCTACGAGCAGTACTTC.

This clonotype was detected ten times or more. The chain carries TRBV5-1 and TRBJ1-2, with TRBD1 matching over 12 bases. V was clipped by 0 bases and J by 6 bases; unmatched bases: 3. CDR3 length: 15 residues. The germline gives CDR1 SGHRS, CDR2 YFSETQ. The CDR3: CASSLEGQGADGYTF. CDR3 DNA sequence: TGCGCCAGCAGCTTGGAGGGACAGGGGGCAGATGGCTACACCTTC.

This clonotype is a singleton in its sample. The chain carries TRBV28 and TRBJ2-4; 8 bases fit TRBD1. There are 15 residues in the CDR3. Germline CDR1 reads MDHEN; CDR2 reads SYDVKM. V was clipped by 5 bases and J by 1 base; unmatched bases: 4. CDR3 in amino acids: CASSARQGAKNIQYF. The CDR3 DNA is TGTGCCAGCAGTGCTAGACAGGGGGCCAAAAACATTCAGTACTTC.

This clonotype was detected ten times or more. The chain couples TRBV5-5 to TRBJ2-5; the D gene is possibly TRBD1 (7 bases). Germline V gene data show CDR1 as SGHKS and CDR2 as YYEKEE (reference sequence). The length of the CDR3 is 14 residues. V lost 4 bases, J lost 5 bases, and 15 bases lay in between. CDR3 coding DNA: TGTGCCAGCAGCGTGAGGACAGGAGGGGAGACCCAGTACTTC. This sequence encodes CASSVRTGGETQYF.

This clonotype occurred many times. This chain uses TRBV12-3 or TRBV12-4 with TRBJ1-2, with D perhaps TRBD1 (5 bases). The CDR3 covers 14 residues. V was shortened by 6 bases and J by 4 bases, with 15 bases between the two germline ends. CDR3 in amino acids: CASRQQEARYGYTF. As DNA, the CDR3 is TGTGCCAGCAGACAACAGGAGGCGCGCTATGGCTACACCTTC.

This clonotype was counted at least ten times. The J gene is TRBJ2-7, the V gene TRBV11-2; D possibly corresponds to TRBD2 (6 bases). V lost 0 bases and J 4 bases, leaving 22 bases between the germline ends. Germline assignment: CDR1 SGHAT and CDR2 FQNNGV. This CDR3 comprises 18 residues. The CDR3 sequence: CASSLEGSFRENRYEQYF. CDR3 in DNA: TGTGCCAGCAGCTTAGAAGGTTCGTTCCGGGAGAACAGGTACGAGCAGTACTTC. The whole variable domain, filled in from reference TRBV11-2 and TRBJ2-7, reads EAGVAQSPRYKIIEKRQSVAFWCNPISGHATLYWYQQILGQGPKLLIQFQNNGVVDDSQLPKDRFSAERLKGVDSTLKIQPAKLEDSAVYLCASSLEGSFRENRYEQYFGPGTRLTVT.

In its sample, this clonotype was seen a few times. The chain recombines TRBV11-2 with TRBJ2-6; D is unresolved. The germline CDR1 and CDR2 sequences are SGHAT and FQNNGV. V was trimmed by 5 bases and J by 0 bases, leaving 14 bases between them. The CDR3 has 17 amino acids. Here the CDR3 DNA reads TGTGCCAGCAGCCCATGGGTCGCCCGCTCTGGGGCCAACGTCCTGACTTTC. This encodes CASSPWVARSGANVLTF.

CDR3 nucleotides: TGTGCCAGCAGTTACCGGTTCCAGCGGGGCTCCTACGAGCAGTACTTC. It encodes CASSYRFQRGSYEQYF. This sequence joins TRBV6-2 or TRBV6-3 and TRBJ2-7, with 7 bases fitting TRBD2. The germline CDR1 and CDR2 sequences are MNHEY and SVGEGT. The CDR3 sequence is 16 residues long. The V segment lost 2 bases and the J segment 0 bases; nucleotides outside the gene matches: 7.

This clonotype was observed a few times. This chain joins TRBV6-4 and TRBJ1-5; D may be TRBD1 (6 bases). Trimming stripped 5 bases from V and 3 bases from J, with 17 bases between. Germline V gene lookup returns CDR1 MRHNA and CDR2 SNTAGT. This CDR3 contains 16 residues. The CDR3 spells CASSRWAGEFNQPQHF. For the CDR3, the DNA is TGTGCCAGCAGTCGATGGGCAGGGGAATTCAATCAGCCCCAGCATTTT.